This T cell receptor (beta chain) derives from a study of blood T cell repertoires in COVID-19. At the level of the study: The United States, Italy and Spain were the sources of the acute and convalescent COVID-19 samples. T cells, B-cell-depleted T cells, or PBMCs supplied cDNA or gDNA.

Seattle researchers signed up patients amid active infection and tracked them longitudinally. In the original analysis: Reference gene primer amplification in the assay estimated nucleated cell counts. TCRdb's copy holds only in-frame clones and misses some; the assay was immunoSEQ multiplex PCR. V, J and clone size were drawn from that table, and D and trimming were deduced from the DNA. The sample has 68,000 or so clones; roughly 91% are singletons. Sequenced input: peripheral blood. This clonotype originated in a man aged 50 to 59 with COVID-19, enrolled during active disease.

In DNA, the CDR3 is TGTGCCAGCTCACCAACACTAGCGGGCAATGAGCAGTTCTTC. Protein sequence: CASSPTLAGNEQFF. The chain couples TRBV18 to TRBJ2-1, with 9 bases lining up with TRBD2. CDR1 and CDR2 (germline): KGHSH, LQKENI. The CDR3 runs to 14 residues. The trim removed 2 bases at V and 6 bases at J, leaving 2 bases unmatched.